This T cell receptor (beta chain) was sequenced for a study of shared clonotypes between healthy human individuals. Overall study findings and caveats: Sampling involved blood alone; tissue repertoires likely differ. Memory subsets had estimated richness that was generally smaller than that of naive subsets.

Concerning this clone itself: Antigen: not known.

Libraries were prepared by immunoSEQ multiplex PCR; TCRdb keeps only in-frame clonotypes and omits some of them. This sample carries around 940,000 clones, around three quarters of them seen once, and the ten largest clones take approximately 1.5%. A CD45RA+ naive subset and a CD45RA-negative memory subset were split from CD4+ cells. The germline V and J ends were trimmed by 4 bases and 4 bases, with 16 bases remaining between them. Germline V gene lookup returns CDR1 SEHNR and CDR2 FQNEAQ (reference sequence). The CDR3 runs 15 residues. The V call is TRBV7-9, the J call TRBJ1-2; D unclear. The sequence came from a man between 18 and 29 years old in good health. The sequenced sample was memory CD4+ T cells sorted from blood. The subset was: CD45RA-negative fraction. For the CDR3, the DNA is TGTGCCAGCAGCTCGTCCGGTAGGGAGACCTATGGCTACACCTTC. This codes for CASSSSGRETYGYTF.